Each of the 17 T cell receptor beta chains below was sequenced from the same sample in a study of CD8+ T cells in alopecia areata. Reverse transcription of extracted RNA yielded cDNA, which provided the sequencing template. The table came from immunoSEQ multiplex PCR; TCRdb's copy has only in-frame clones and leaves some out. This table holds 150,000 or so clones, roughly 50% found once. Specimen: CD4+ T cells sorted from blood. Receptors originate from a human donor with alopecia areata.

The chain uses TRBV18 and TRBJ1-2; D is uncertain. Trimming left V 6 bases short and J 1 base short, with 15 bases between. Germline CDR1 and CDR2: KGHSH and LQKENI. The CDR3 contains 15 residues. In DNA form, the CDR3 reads TGTGCCAGCTCCGCAAAGTTGGACGGTAACTATGGCTACACCTTC. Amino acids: CASSAKLDGNYGYTF.

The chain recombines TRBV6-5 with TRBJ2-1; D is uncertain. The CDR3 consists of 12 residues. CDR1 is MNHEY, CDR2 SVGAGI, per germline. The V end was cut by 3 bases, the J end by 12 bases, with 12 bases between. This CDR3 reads CASSYPGSGQFF. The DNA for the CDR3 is TGTGCCAGCAGTTATCCAGGTAGTGGGCAGTTCTTC.

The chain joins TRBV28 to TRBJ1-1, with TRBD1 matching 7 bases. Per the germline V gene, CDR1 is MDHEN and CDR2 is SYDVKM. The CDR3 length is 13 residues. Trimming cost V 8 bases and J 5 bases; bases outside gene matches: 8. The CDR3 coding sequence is TGTGCCAGCTTTATTCAGGGGGTGACTGAAGCTTTCTTT. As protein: CASFIQGVTEAFF.

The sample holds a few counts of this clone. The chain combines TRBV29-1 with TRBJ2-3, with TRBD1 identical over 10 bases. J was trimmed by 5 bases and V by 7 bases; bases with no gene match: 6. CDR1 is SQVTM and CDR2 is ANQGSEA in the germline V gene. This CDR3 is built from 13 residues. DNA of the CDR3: TGCAGCGCGACAGGGGGCGTGGGAGATACGCAGTATTTT. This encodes CSATGGVGDTQYF.

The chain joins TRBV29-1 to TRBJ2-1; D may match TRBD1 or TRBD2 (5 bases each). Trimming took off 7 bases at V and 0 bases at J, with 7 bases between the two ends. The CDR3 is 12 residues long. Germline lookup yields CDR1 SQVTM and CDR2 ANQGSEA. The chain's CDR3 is CSAGTSYNEQFF. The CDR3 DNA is TGCAGCGCCGGGACCTCCTACAATGAGCAGTTCTTC.

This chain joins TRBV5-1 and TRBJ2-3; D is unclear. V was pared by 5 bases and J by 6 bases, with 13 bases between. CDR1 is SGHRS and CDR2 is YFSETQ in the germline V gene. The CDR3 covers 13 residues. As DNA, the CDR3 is TGCGCCAGCAGTGAAAACGGTGGGGATACGCAGTATTTT. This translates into CASSENGGDTQYF. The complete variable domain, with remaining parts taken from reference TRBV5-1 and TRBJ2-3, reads KAGVTQTPRYLIKTRGQQVTLSCSPISGHRSVSWYQQTPGQGLQFLFEYFSETQRNKGNFPGRFSGRQFSNSRSEMNVSTLELGDSALYLCASSENGGDTQYFGPGTRLTVL.

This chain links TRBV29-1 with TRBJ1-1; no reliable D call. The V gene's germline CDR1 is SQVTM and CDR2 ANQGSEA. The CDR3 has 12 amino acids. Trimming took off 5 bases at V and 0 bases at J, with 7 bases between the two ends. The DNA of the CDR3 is TGCAGCGTTACGTACGTGAACACTGAAGCTTTCTTT. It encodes CSVTYVNTEAFF.

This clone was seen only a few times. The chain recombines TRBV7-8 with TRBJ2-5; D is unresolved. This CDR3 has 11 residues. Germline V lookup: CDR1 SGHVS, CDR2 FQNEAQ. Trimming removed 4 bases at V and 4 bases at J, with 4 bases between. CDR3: CASSSRETQYF. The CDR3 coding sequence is TGTGCCAGCAGCTCACGAGAGACCCAGTACTTC.

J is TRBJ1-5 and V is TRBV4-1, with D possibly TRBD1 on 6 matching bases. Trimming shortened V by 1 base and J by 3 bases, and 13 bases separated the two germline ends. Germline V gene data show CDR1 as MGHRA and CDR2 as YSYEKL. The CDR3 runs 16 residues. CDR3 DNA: TGCGCCAGCAGCCAAGTTCAGGGGATGGACAATCAGCCCCAGCATTTT. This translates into CASSQVQGMDNQPQHF.

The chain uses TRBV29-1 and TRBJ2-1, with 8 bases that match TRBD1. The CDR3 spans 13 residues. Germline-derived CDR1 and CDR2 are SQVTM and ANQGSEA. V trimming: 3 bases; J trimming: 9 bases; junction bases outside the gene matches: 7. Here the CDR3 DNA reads TGCAGCGTTGATAGGACAGGGAAGGTTGAGCAGTTCTTC. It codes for CSVDRTGKVEQFF.

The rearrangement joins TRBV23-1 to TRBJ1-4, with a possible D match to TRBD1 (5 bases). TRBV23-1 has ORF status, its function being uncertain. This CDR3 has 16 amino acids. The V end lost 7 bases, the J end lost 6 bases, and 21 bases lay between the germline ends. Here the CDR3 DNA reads TGCGCCAGCATCCAAACTCAAGCCCAGGGCGATGAAAAACTGTTTTTT. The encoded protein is CASIQTQAQGDEKLFF.

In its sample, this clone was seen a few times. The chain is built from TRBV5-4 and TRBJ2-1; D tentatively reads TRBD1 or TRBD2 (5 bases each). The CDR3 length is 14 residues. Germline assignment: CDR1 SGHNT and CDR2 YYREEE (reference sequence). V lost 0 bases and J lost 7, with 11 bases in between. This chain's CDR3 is CASSLAGTKNEQFF. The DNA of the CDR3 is TGTGCCAGCAGCTTGGCAGGGACGAAAAATGAGCAGTTCTTC.

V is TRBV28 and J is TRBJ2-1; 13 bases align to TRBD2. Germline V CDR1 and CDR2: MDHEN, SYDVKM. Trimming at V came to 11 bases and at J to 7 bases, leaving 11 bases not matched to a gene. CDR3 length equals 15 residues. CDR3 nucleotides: TGTGCCGCTATTCCACTAGCGGGAGGGCCAAATGAGCAGTTCTTC. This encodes CAAIPLAGGPNEQFF.

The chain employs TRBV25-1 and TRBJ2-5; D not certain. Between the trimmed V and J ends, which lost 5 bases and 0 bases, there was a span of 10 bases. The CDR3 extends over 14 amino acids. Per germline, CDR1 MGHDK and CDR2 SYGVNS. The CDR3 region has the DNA TGTGCCAGCAGTTCCCACTCGAACCAAGAGACCCAGTACTTC. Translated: CASSSHSNQETQYF.

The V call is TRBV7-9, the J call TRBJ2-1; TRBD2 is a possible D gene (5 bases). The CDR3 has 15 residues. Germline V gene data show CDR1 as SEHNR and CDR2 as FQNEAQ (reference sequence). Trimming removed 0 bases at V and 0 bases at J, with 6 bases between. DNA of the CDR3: TGTGCCAGCAGCTTAGCGGGGAGCTCCTACAATGAGCAGTTCTTC. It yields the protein CASSLAGSSYNEQFF.

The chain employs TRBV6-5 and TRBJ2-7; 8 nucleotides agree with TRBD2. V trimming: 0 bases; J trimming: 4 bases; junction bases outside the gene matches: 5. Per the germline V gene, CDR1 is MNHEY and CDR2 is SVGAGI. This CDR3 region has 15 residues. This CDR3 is CASSYSSGRVYEQYF. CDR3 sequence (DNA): TGTGCCAGCAGTTACTCGTCCGGGAGGGTTTACGAGCAGTACTTC.

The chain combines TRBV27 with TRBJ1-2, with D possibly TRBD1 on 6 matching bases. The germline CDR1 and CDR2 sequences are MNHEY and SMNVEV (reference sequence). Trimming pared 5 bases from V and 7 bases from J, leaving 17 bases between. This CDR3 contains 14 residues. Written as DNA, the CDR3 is TGTGCCAGCAGTCCGTCGGGGGCGCATTTTGGCTACACCTTC. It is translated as CASSPSGAHFGYTF.